This is a list of T cell receptor beta chains from one sample in a study of blood T cells in healthy people across ages. MiXCR, run by TCRdb on the 5' RACE reads, gives a single entry per CDR3 protein. The table shows some 1.8 million distinct CDR3 sequences, with approximately 39% occurring only once. Sequenced input: blood. Every receptor here comes from a human donor in good health. Both conserved end residues are part of each CDR3. A D gene is named only where the DNA matches it firmly. Some rows have no size entry. The others give once, few or many, or a class for an expanded clone.

abundance: .
j_gene: TRBJ2-3
d_gene: .
v_gene: TRBV20-1
len: 14
CDR3nt: TGCAGTGCTAGGACTAGTCTGGGCACAGATACGCAGTATTTT
CDR3aa: CSARTSLGTDTQYF

abundance: .
j_gene: TRBJ2-1
d_gene: TRBD1
v_gene: TRBV7-2
len: 15
CDR3nt: TGTGCCAGCAGCTTGTGGGGACAGGGTAGAAATGAGCAGTTCTTC
CDR3aa: CASSLWGQGRNEQFF

abundance: .
j_gene: TRBJ2-7
d_gene: TRBD1
v_gene: TRBV6-4
len: 16
CDR3nt: TGTGCCAGCAGTGACAAAACAGGGGGATGTATATACGAGCAGTACTTC
CDR3aa: CASSDKTGGCIYEQYF

abundance: few
j_gene: TRBJ1-2
d_gene: .
v_gene: TRBV27
len: 15
CDR3nt: TGTGCCAGCAGTCTGGGTCGGGGTTTTAACTATGGCTACACCTTC
CDR3aa: CASSLGRGFNYGYTF

abundance: .
j_gene: TRBJ2-3
d_gene: TRBD2
v_gene: TRBV24-1
len: 15
CDR3nt: TGTGCCACCAGTGATAGAGCGGGGCACACAGATACGCAGTATTTT
CDR3aa: CATSDRAGHTDTQYF

abundance: many
j_gene: TRBJ1-4
d_gene: .
v_gene: TRBV7-9
len: 14
CDR3nt: TGTGCCAGCAGCTTGGGGTTGGGGAATGAAAAACTGTTTTTT
CDR3aa: CASSLGLGNEKLFF

abundance: many
j_gene: TRBJ2-5
d_gene: .
v_gene: TRBV5-1
len: 13
CDR3nt: TGCGCCAGCAGCTTAAAAGGGGCAGAGACCCAGTACTTC
CDR3aa: CASSLKGAETQYF

abundance: .
j_gene: TRBJ2-5
d_gene: .
v_gene: TRBV7-8
len: 17
CDR3nt: TGTGCCAGCAGCTTTCTGACAAAACGTGGAGGAGGGGAGACCCAGTACTTC
CDR3aa: CASSFLTKRGGGETQYF

abundance: .
j_gene: TRBJ1-1
d_gene: .
v_gene: TRBV7-9
len: 16
CDR3nt: TGTGTCAGCAGCCCGCCCGGGGCAGGGTATGGCACTGAAGCTTTCTTT
CDR3aa: CVSSPPGAGYGTEAFF

abundance: .
j_gene: TRBJ2-1
d_gene: TRBD1
v_gene: TRBV7-3
len: 15
CDR3nt: TGTGCCAGCAGCTTCAACCCGGGACAGGGCAATGAGCAGTTCTTC
CDR3aa: CASSFNPGQGNEQFF

abundance: many
j_gene: TRBJ2-1
d_gene: .
v_gene: TRBV28
len: 13
CDR3nt: TGTGCCAGCAGGTCCCCGGGATACAATGAGCAGTTCTTC
CDR3aa: CASRSPGYNEQFF

abundance: .
j_gene: TRBJ1-2
d_gene: TRBD1
v_gene: TRBV29-1
len: 12
CDR3nt: TGCAGCGTTGAGGGGACAGGGCAGGGCTACACCTTC
CDR3aa: CSVEGTGQGYTF

abundance: few
j_gene: TRBJ1-4
d_gene: .
v_gene: TRBV4-1
len: 16
CDR3nt: TGCGCCAGCAGCCAAGATCGGCAGGGCCTAAGTGAAAAACTGTTTTTT
CDR3aa: CASSQDRQGLSEKLFF

abundance: .
j_gene: TRBJ1-1
d_gene: TRBD1
v_gene: TRBV25-1
len: 13
CDR3nt: TGTGCCAGCAGTGAAACCAGGGGGACTGAAGCTTTCTTT
CDR3aa: CASSETRGTEAFF

abundance: few
j_gene: TRBJ2-5
d_gene: TRBD2
v_gene: TRBV10-2
len: 13
CDR3nt: TGCGCCAGCAGTTTAGCGGGTAAAGAGGCCCAGTACTTC
CDR3aa: CASSLAGKEAQYF

abundance: .
j_gene: TRBJ2-1
d_gene: TRBD1
v_gene: TRBV12-3/TRBV12-4
len: 14
CDR3nt: TGTGCCAGCATCCCGGGACAGGGGAAGTCTGATAAGTTCTTC
CDR3aa: CASIPGQGKSDKFF

abundance: .
j_gene: TRBJ2-1
d_gene: .
v_gene: TRBV18
len: 13
CDR3nt: TGTGCCAGCTCCTTGGCCGGGGATGAGACCCAGTTCTTC
CDR3aa: CASSLAGDETQFF

abundance: .
j_gene: TRBJ1-5
d_gene: .
v_gene: TRBV4-1
len: 14
CDR3nt: TGCGCCAGCAGCCAAGGGGGCAGCCATCAGCCCCAGCATTTT
CDR3aa: CASSQGGSHQPQHF

abundance: .
j_gene: TRBJ1-6
d_gene: .
v_gene: TRBV25-1
len: 13
CDR3nt: TGTGCCAGCAGTGACCCCTGGCACGAGTCTCTCCACTTT
CDR3aa: CASSDPWHESLHF

abundance: many
j_gene: TRBJ2-1
d_gene: .
v_gene: TRBV5-4
len: 12
CDR3nt: TGTGCCAGCAGCTTCAACCTGAATGAGCAGTTCTTC
CDR3aa: CASSFNLNEQFF

abundance: many
j_gene: TRBJ2-7
d_gene: .
v_gene: TRBV6-5
len: 13
CDR3nt: TGTGCCAGCAGTCATCCCCCTTCCTACGAGCAGTACTTC
CDR3aa: CASSHPPSYEQYF

abundance: few
j_gene: TRBJ1-5
d_gene: TRBD1
v_gene: TRBV28
len: 14
CDR3nt: TGTGCCAGCTTTAGACAGGGTAGGTCGCAGCCCCAGCATTTT
CDR3aa: CASFRQGRSQPQHF

abundance: few
j_gene: TRBJ1-2
d_gene: .
v_gene: TRBV7-9
len: 13
CDR3nt: TGTGCCAGCAGCCTGGCCTACCGTTATGGCTACACCTTC
CDR3aa: CASSLAYRYGYTF

abundance: few
j_gene: TRBJ1-1
d_gene: .
v_gene: TRBV6-1
len: 14
CDR3nt: TGTGCCACCCGACGTATCAGGCGAGACACTGAAGCTTTCTTT
CDR3aa: CATRRIRRDTEAFF

abundance: .
j_gene: TRBJ1-4
d_gene: TRBD1
v_gene: TRBV4-2
len: 15
CDR3nt: TGTGCCAGCAGTCCGACAGGGCTGGCTAATGAAAAACTGTTTTTT
CDR3aa: CASSPTGLANEKLFF

abundance: .
j_gene: TRBJ2-5
d_gene: TRBD2
v_gene: TRBV5-6
len: 14
CDR3nt: TGTGCCAGCAGCGCCCCTTCGGGGGGAGAGACCCAGTACTTC
CDR3aa: CASSAPSGGETQYF

abundance: .
j_gene: TRBJ1-1
d_gene: .
v_gene: TRBV28
len: 14
CDR3nt: TGTGCCAGCAGTTCAGGTCGTTGGGTCACTGAAGCTTTCTTT
CDR3aa: CASSSGRWVTEAFF

abundance: .
j_gene: TRBJ2-5
d_gene: TRBD2
v_gene: TRBV7-2
len: 12
CDR3nt: TGTGCCAGCAGCAAGCCCGGGGGGGAGCAGTACTTC
CDR3aa: CASSKPGGEQYF

abundance: .
j_gene: TRBJ1-2
d_gene: .
v_gene: TRBV4-1
len: 16
CDR3nt: TGCGCCAGCAGCCACATTACGGATGGGGGACGAGGCGGTTACACCTTC
CDR3aa: CASSHITDGGRGGYTF

abundance: .
j_gene: TRBJ1-2
d_gene: .
v_gene: TRBV20-1
len: 14
CDR3nt: TGCAGTGCTAGCCCAATCGCGCAGGTAGAGAAGTACACCTTC
CDR3aa: CSASPIAQVEKYTF

abundance: few
j_gene: TRBJ2-1
d_gene: .
v_gene: TRBV12-3/TRBV12-4
len: 14
CDR3nt: TGTGCCAGCAGTCCAAACGTTAATGATGATGAGCAGTTCTTC
CDR3aa: CASSPNVNDDEQFF

abundance: .
j_gene: TRBJ1-5
d_gene: .
v_gene: TRBV28
len: 15
CDR3nt: TGTGCCAGCAGCTCCGGACATTTTCTTAATCAGCCCCAGCATTTT
CDR3aa: CASSSGHFLNQPQHF

abundance: once
j_gene: TRBJ1-1
d_gene: .
v_gene: TRBV4-1
len: 14
CDR3nt: TGCGCCAGCAGCCAAGTAGGGGTGGCCACTGAAGCTTTCTTT
CDR3aa: CASSQVGVATEAFF

abundance: .
j_gene: TRBJ2-7
d_gene: .
v_gene: TRBV29-1
len: 10
CDR3nt: TGCAGCGTATTATTTTACGAGCAGTACTTC
CDR3aa: CSVLFYEQYF

abundance: once
j_gene: TRBJ2-3
d_gene: TRBD1
v_gene: TRBV4-3
len: 16
CDR3nt: TGCGCCAGCAGCCAGAGAGACAGGGGCTACACAGATACGCGGTATTTT
CDR3aa: CASSQRDRGYTDTRYF

abundance: few
j_gene: TRBJ1-2
d_gene: TRBD1
v_gene: TRBV5-1
len: 14
CDR3nt: TGCGCCAGCAGCTTGGGGCAGGGGGTCTTTGGCTACACCTTC
CDR3aa: CASSLGQGVFGYTF

abundance: .
j_gene: TRBJ2-1
d_gene: .
v_gene: TRBV19
len: 11
CDR3nt: TGTGCCAGTAGTAGCTTTTCTGAGCAGTTCTTC
CDR3aa: CASSSFSEQFF

abundance: .
j_gene: TRBJ1-1
d_gene: .
v_gene: TRBV29-1
len: 13
CDR3nt: TGCAGCGTCCCTACCGTACCAGGAGACGAAGCTTTCTTT
CDR3aa: CSVPTVPGDEAFF

abundance: .
j_gene: TRBJ2-1
d_gene: TRBD1
v_gene: TRBV12-3/TRBV12-4
len: 13
CDR3nt: TGTGCCAGCAGCCTTGACAGGGATGATGAGCAGTTCTTC
CDR3aa: CASSLDRDDEQFF

abundance: few
j_gene: TRBJ1-1
d_gene: TRBD1
v_gene: TRBV3-1
len: 14
CDR3nt: TGTGCCAGCAGCCAAGCCGGGACAGGGGTTGAAGCTTTCTTT
CDR3aa: CASSQAGTGVEAFF

abundance: .
j_gene: TRBJ2-2
d_gene: .
v_gene: TRBV7-2
len: 13
CDR3nt: TGTGCCAGCAGCTCCTACAGGACCGGGGAGCTGTTTTTT
CDR3aa: CASSSYRTGELFF

abundance: few
j_gene: TRBJ2-7
d_gene: .
v_gene: TRBV4-1
len: 15
CDR3nt: TGCGCCAGCAGCCGGAACCAGGGGGGCAGCCACGAGCAGTACTTC
CDR3aa: CASSRNQGGSHEQYF

abundance: .
j_gene: TRBJ2-7
d_gene: TRBD2
v_gene: TRBV4-3
len: 14
CDR3nt: TGCGCCAGCAGTTCGCGGGAGGACCACTACGAGCAGTACTTC
CDR3aa: CASSSREDHYEQYF

abundance: many
j_gene: TRBJ2-7
d_gene: .
v_gene: TRBV29-1
len: 12
CDR3nt: TGCAGCGTTAGACAGGCTTGGGACGAGCAGTACTTC
CDR3aa: CSVRQAWDEQYF